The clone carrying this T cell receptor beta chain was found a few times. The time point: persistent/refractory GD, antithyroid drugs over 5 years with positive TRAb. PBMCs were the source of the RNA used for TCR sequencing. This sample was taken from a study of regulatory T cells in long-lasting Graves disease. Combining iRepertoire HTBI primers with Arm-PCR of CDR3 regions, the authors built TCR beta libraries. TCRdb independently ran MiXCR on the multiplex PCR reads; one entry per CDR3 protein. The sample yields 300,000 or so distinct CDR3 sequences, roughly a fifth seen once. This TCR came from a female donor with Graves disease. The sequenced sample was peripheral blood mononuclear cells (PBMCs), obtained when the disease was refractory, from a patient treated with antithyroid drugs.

CDR3 residues: CATRDLLKTQYF. CDR3 DNA: TGTGCCACCCGGGACCTGTTAAAGACCCAGTACTTC. J is TRBJ2-5 and V is TRBV27; D possibly uses TRBD1 or TRBD2 (5 bases each). Trimming removed 10 bases at V and 6 bases at J, with 15 bases between. The CDR3 length is 12 residues. CDR1 is MNHEY and CDR2 is SMNVEV in the germline V gene (reference sequence).